This T cell receptor (beta chain) was obtained from a study of CD8 T cells in Susac syndrome. The RNA, about 0.45 to 1 ug, was put through reverse transcription using random hexamers. TCR beta CDR3 was amplified by immunoSEQ multiplex PCR. This amplification extended across 54 Vbeta and 13 Jbeta segments. TCRdb recomputed calls from the immunoSEQ multiplex PCR reads with MiXCR, one row per CDR3 protein. The sample consists of about 190,000 distinct CDR3 sequences, 80% to 95% of them appearing once. The source material was CD4+ T cells from PBMCs. The TCR sequence derives from a human donor in good health.

The CDR3 loop reads CASSHYRDQTQYF. In DNA, the CDR3 is TGTGCCAGCAGCCATTACAGGGACCAGACCCAGTACTTC. The chain links TRBV4-2 to TRBJ2-5, with D perhaps TRBD1 (6 bases). There are 13 residues in the CDR3. Germline-derived CDR1 and CDR2 are LGHNA and YNFKEQ. The V end was cut by 3 bases, the J end by 6 bases, with 11 bases between.